This record covers a single T cell receptor (beta chain). Its binding antigen is unknown. No base quality values were provided; no much bigger clone lies one nucleotide off. The data were obtained in a study of T-cell memory formation after mild COVID-19 (dated by TCRdb to about 2021). A note on the overall study: TCR sequence clusters from the two donors were largely donor specific. Longitudinal TCRalpha and TCRbeta repertoire sequencing tracked T-cell clones expanding and contracting after mild COVID-19 in a couple of donors. The cohort was made up of two young adult volunteers, one female and one male, who were previously healthy.

At the junction V is shortened by 5 bases and J by 4 bases; bases outside the gene matches: 8. The germline V gene sets CDR1 to SGHTA and CDR2 to FQGNSA. The CDR3 measures 15 amino acids from cysteine to phenylalanine. This entry keeps only the CDR3 DNA: 45 bases, framed from base 1. TCRdb records Illumina NovaSeq 6000 as the sequencer. TCRalpha and TCRbeta cDNA libraries were built by 5'RACE with constant-segment primers, adding sample barcodes and unique molecular identifiers. Trizol reagent was used to extract RNA from every sample. The libraries were amplified in two PCR steps, and the second step added a second sample barcode and Illumina TruSeq adapters. Sequencing of the libraries was done on an Illumina NovaSeq, producing 2 x 150 bp paired-end reads. Processing in the source paper ran as follows. The reads were demultiplexed and collapsed into UMI-guided consensus sequences using migec v1.2.7. Using mixcr v2.1.11, UMI consensuses were aligned to TRA and TRB V and J templates and then assembled into clonotypes. A clonotype was counted as expanded or contracted only when both edgeR and NoisET called the clonotype significant, with the noise models trained on biological replicates. For edgeR calls, the thresholds were a false discovery rate-adjusted p below 0.01 and a log2 fold-change of 1. PCA with hierarchical clustering of max-normalized trajectories of the 1000 most abundant clonotypes was used as exploratory dynamics analysis. The CD4 or CD8 phenotype of responding clones was assigned using the separately sequenced CD4+ and CD8+ repertoires. TCRdb reworked the public reads: Q25 trimming with fastp, MiXCR clone assembly, productive beta chains retained. Rows merge per CDR3 protein into single entries with the most common DNA and genes. The V and J calls and clone size come from TCRdb's table, not from the authors' own analysis. The sample table records more than 250,000 distinct CDR3 sequences; 15% to 20% of these occur just once. The ten biggest clones cover roughly 24% of the sample.

Beyond this particular receptor, the publication reports: Balanced CD4/CD8 phenotypes were observed for clones contracting from day 15 to 85, whereas a bias towards CD4+ was observed for a second wave of clones expanding from day 15 to 37. The second-wave clones that peaked on day 37 were not confirmed to be SARS-CoV-2 specific. The detection of some responding clones in pre-infection memory suggests that pre-existing cross-reactive memory T cells joined the SARS-CoV-2 response. Only a couple of mild cases were covered by the study, and larger cohorts that include severe cases with pre-infection samples were considered necessary. Contracting CD4+ clones were found mainly in CM and EM memory subsets, while CD8+ clones were enriched in EMRA.

Ficoll-Paque density gradient centrifugation was the method used to isolate PBMCs. This TCR derives from a man between 18 and 29 years old who had mild COVID-19 (a few samples of this study predate the infection). The sample titles of this study are shuffled in the database, so cell type and time point are left out; the donor was told from shared clones. Source material: PBMCs or a T cell subset sorted from them (not recorded which). The sequence joins TRBV7-2 to TRBJ1-5, and TRBD1 matches 7 of the central bases. The CDR3 has the sequence CASSISGTANQPQHF. The bases read TGTGCCAGCAGCATCTCCGGGACAGCTAATCAGCCCCAGCATTTT.